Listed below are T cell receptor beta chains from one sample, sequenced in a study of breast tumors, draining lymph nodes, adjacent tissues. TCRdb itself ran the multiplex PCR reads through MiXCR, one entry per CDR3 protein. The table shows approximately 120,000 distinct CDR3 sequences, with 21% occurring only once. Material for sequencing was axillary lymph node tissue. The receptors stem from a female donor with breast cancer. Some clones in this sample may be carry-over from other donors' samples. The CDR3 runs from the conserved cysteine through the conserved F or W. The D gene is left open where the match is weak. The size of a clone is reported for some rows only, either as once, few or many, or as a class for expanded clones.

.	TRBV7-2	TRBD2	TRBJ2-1	TGTGCCAGCAGCCCCACGGGAGGGACGGGGTCCTACAATGAGCAGTTCTTC	CASSPTGGTGSYNEQFF
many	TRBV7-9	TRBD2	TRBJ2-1	TGTGCCAGCAGCTCTTTCGGGACTAGAGATGAGCAGTTCTTC	CASSSFGTRDEQFF
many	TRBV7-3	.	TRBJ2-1	TGTGCCAGCAGCTTAGACGGCGGTGAGCAGTTCTTC	CASSLDGGEQFF
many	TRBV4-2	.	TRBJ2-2	TGTGCCACCGGAGACTCCAACACCGGGGAGCTGTTTTTT	CATGDSNTGELFF
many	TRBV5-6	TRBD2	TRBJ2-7	TGTGCCAGCACCCTACTAGCGGGAGGGCCCTACGAGCAGTACTTC	CASTLLAGGPYEQYF
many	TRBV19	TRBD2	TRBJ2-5	TGTGCCAGTAGTTACGGACTAGCGGGAGGTTATGAGACCCAGTACTTC	CASSYGLAGGYETQYF
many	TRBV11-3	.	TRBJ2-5	TGTGCCAGCAGCTCCACAAAAGAGACCCAGTACTTC	CASSSTKETQYF
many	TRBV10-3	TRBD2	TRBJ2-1	TGTGCCATCGGTGGCGACTTCAGGTTTGGTTCTAGCGGGTCATCCTACAATGAGCAGTTCTTC	CAIGGDFRFGSSGSSYNEQFF
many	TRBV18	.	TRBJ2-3	TGTGCCAGCTCACCACCCCGGGGCGGAGACGACACAGATACGCAGTATTTT	CASSPPRGGDDTDTQYF
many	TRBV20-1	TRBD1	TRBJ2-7	TGCAGTGCACCGGACAGGGGTCTGGAGCAGTACTTC	CSAPDRGLEQYF
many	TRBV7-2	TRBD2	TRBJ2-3	TGTGCCAGCAGCCCGGGGACTATCTCAGATACGCAGTATTTT	CASSPGTISDTQYF
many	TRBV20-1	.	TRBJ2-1	TGCAGTGCTAGAGATCTGGCGGGGAACCGAGAGCAGTTCTTC	CSARDLAGNREQFF
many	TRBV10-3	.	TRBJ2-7	TGTGCCATCAGTGGGGAGATCTCTAACTACGAGCAGTACTTC	CAISGEISNYEQYF
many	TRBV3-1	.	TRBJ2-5	TGTGCCAGCAGCCAAGATCCTGGTCCGGAGACCCAGTACTTC	CASSQDPGPETQYF
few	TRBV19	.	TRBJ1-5	TGTGCCAGTAGTATACAGGGGTTTCAGCCCCAGCATTTT	CASSIQGFQPQHF
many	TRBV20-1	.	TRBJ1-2	TGCAGTGCTAGAGATACGGTCCAGCTTGGCTACACCTTC	CSARDTVQLGYTF
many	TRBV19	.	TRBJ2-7	TGTGCCAGTAGTATGGGGATCGAGCAGTACTTC	CASSMGIEQYF
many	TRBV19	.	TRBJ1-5	TGTGCCAGTAGTATTAACTTCGGTCAGCCCCAGCATTTT	CASSINFGQPQHF
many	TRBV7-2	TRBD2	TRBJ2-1	TGTGCCAGCAGCTTAGGTTTAGGGAGGGCGGGGTTCTTC	CASSLGLGRAGFF
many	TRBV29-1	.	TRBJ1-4	TGCAGCGTTGGGGGGACCTATGAAAAACTGTTTTTT	CSVGGTYEKLFF
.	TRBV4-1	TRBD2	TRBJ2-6	TGCGCCAGCAGCCAAATTATTCCACTAGCGGGAGCTTATGGGGCCAACGTCCTGACTTTC	CASSQIIPLAGAYGANVLTF
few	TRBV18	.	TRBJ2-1	TGTGCCAGCTCACCACCCGCCGGTAATGAGCAGTTCTTC	CASSPPAGNEQFF
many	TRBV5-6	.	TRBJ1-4	TGTGCCAGCAGCCCCCGATGGGGGCAGGGGATTAATGAAAAACTGTTTTTT	CASSPRWGQGINEKLFF
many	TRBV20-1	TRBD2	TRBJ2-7	TGCAGTGCTATACTAGCGGGAACACCTGAGCAGTACTTC	CSAILAGTPEQYF
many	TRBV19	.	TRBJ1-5	TGTGCCAGTAGTATAGTTGTCACAGGGACTCAGCCCCAGCATTTT	CASSIVVTGTQPQHF
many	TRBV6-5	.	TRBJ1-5	TGTGCCAGCAGTTACGGAGCAGGCCAGGGGCCCCAGCATTTT	CASSYGAGQGPQHF
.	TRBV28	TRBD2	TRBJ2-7	TGTGCCAGCAGGGACGCCCTAGCGGGAGAAGGCGAGCAGTACTTC	CASRDALAGEGEQYF
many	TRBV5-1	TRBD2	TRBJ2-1	TGCGCCAGCAGCTTTAGCGGGGGGGAATTCGATGAGCAGTTCTTC	CASSFSGGEFDEQFF
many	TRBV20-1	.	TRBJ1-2	TGCAGTGCTAGAGATCTGGGACATGGCTACACCTTC	CSARDLGHGYTF